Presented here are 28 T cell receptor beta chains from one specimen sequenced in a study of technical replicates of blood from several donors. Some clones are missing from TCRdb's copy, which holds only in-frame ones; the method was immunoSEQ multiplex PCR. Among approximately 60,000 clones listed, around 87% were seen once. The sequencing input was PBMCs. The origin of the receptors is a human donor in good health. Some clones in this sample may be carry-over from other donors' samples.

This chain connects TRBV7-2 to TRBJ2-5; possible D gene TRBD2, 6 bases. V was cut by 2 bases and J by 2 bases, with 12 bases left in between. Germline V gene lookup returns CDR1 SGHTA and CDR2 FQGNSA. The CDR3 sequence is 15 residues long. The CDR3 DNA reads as TGTGCCAGCAGCTTACTTGCGGGGCGGCAAGAGACCCAGTACTTC. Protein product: CASSLLAGRQETQYF.

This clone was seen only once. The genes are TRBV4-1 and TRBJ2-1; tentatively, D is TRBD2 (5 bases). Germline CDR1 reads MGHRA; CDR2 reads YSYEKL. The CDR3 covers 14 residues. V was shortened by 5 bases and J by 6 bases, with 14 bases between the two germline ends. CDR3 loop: CASSLMLAGNEQFF. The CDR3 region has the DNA TGCGCCAGCAGCTTAATGCTAGCCGGCAATGAGCAGTTCTTC.

The CDR3 loop is CAWSVRDRVGNEQFF. CDR3 sequence (DNA): TGTGCCTGGAGTGTACGGGACAGGGTGGGCAATGAGCAGTTCTTC. The rearrangement joins TRBV30 to TRBJ2-1; 9 bases match TRBD1. Germline values: CDR1 GTSNPN, CDR2 SVGIG (reference sequence). This CDR3 has 15 residues. V was clipped by 0 bases and J by 6 bases; unmatched bases: 6.

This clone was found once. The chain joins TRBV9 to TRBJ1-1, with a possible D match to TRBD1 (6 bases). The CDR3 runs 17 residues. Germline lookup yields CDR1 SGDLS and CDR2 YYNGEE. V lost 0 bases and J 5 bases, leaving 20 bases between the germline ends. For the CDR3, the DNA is TGTGCCAGCAGCGTAGATCCTTTTCTGACAGGACAAACTGAAGCTTTCTTT. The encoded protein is CASSVDPFLTGQTEAFF.

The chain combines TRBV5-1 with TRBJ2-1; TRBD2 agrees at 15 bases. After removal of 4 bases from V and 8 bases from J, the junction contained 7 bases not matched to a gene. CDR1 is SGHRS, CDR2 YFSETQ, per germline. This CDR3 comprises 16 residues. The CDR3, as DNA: TGCGCCAGCAGCCCAGGGACTAGCGGGGGGACTTATGAGCAGTTCTTC. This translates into CASSPGTSGGTYEQFF.

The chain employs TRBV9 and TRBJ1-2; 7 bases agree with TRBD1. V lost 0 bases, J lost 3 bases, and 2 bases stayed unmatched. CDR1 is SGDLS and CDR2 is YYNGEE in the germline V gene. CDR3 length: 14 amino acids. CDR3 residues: CASSVDDRDYGYTF. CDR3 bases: TGTGCCAGCAGCGTAGACGACAGGGACTATGGCTACACCTTC.

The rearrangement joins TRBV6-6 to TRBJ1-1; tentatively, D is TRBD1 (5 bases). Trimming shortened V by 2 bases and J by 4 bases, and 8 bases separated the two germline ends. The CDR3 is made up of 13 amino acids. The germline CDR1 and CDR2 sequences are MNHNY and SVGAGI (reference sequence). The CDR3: CASSYQRGTEAFF. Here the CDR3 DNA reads TGTGCCAGCAGTTACCAAAGGGGCACTGAAGCTTTCTTT.

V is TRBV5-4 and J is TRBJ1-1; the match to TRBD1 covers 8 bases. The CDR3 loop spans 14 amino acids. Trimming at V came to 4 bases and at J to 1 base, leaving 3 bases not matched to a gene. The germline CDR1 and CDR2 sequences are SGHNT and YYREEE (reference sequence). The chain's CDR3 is CASSSTGGNTEAFF. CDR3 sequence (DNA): TGTGCCAGCAGCAGTACAGGGGGGAACACTGAAGCTTTCTTT. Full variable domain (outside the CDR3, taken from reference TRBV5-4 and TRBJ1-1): ETGVTQSPTHLIKTRGQQVTLRCSSQSGHNTVSWYQQALGQGPQFIFQYYREEENGRGNFPPRFSGLQFPNYSSELNVNALELDDSALYLCASSSTGGNTEAFFGQGTRLTVV.

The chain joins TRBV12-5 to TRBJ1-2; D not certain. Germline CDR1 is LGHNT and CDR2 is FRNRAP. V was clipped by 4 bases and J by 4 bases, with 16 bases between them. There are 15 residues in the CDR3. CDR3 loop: CASGSFRGGVYGYTF. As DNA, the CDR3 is TGTGCTAGTGGTTCCTTCCGGGGTGGGGTCTATGGCTACACCTTC.

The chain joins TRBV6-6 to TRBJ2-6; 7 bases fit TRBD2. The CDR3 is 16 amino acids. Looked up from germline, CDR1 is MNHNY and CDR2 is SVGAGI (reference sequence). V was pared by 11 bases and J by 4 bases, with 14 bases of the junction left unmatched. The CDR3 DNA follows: TGTGCCGGCACAAGGGGCGGGAGAACGGGGGCCAACGTCCTGACTTTC. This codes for CAGTRGGRTGANVLTF.

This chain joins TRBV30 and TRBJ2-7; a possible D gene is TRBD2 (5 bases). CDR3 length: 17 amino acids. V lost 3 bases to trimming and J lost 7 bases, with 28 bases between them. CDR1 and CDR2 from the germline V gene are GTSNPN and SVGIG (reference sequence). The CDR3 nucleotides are TGTGCCTGGAGCCTCGGACTGGCGATGATGGAGTATGGGGAGCAGTACTTC. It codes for CAWSLGLAMMEYGEQYF.

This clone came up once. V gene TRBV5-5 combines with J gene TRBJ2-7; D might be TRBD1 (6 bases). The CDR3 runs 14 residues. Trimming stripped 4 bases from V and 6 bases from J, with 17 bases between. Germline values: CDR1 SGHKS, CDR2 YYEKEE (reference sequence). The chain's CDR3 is CASSPTGTLSEQYF. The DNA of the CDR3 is TGTGCCAGCAGCCCGACCGGGACACTCTCCGAGCAGTACTTC.

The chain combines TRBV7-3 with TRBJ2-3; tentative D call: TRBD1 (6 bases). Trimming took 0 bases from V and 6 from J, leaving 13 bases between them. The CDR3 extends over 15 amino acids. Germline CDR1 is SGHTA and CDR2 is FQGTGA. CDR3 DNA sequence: TGTGCCAGCAGCTTAACGGGGGCGCCGGTTGATACGCAGTATTTT. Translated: CASSLTGAPVDTQYF.

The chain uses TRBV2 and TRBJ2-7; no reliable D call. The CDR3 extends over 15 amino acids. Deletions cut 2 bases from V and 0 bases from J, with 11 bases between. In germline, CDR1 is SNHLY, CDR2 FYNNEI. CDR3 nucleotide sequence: TGTGCCAGCAGTGAATATGGTCTGAGCTCCTACGAGCAGTACTTC. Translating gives CASSEYGLSSYEQYF.

This chain's CDR3 is CAWRRSLNTEAFF. The CDR3 nucleotides are TGTGCCTGGAGACGGAGCCTGAACACTGAAGCTTTCTTT. The V gene is TRBV30, the J gene TRBJ1-1; D gene ambiguous. Per the germline V gene, CDR1 is GTSNPN and CDR2 is SVGIG (reference sequence). The CDR3 has 13 residues. Trimming removed 3 bases at V and 0 bases at J, with 8 bases between.

In DNA form, the CDR3 reads TGTGCCATCAGTCCGACAGGGGGGGACTATGGCTACACCTTC. This encodes CAISPTGGDYGYTF. The chain combines TRBV10-3 with TRBJ1-2; 9 nucleotides match TRBD1. V shed 5 bases, J shed 3 bases, and the junction held 4 bases outside the gene matches. Germline CDR1 reads ENHRY; CDR2 reads SYGVKD. This CDR3 is built from 14 residues.

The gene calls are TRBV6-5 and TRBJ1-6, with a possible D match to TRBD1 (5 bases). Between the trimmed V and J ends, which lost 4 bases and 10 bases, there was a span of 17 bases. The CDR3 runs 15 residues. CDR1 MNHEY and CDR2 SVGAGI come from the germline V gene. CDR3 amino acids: CASSFTGGYESPLHF. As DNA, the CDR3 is TGTGCCAGCAGTTTCACCGGGGGGTACGAATCACCCCTCCACTTT.

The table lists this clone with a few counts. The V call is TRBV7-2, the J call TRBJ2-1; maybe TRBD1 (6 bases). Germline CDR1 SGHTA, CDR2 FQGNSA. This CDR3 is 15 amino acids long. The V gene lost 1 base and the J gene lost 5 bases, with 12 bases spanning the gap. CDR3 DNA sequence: TGTGCCAGCAGCTTAGGTGTGACAGGCCACAATGAGCAGTTCTTC. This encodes CASSLGVTGHNEQFF.

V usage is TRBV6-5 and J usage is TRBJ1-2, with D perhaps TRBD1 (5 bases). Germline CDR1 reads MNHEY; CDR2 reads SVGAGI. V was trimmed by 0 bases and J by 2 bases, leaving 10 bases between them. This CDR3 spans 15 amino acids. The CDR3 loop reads CASSYSLGGNYGYTF. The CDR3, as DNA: TGTGCCAGCAGTTACTCTCTCGGGGGAAACTATGGCTACACCTTC.

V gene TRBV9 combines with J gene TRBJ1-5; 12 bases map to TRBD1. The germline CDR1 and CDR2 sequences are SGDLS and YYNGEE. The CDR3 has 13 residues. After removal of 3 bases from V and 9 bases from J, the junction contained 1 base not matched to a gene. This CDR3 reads CASSEGQGAPQHF. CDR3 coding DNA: TGTGCCAGCAGCGAGGGACAGGGGGCGCCCCAGCATTTT.

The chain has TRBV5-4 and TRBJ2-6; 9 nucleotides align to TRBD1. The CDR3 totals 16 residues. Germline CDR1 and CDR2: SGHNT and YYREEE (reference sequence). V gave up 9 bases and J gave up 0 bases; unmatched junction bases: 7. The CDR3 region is CATRTGAFSGANVLTF. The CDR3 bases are TGTGCCACCCGGACAGGGGCCTTCTCTGGGGCCAACGTCCTGACTTTC.

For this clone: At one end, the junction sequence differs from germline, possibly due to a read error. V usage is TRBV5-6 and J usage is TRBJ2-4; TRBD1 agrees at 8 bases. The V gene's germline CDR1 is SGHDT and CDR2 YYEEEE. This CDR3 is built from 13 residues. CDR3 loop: CASSLGLQGASHF. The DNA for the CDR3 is TGTGCCAGCAGCTTGGGCTTGCAGGGGGCGTCTCACTTC.

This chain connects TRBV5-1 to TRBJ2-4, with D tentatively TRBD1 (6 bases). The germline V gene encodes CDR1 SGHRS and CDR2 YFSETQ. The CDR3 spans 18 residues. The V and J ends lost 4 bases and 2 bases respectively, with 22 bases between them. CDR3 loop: CASSEKGNRVLTKNIQYF. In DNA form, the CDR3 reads TGCGCCAGCAGCGAAAAAGGGAACAGGGTCCTAACCAAAAACATTCAGTACTTC.

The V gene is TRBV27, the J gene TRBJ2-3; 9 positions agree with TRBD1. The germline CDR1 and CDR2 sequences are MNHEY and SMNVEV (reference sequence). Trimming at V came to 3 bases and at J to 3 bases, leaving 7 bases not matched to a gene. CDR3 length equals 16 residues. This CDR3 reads CASSLGTGLHTDTQYF. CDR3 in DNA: TGTGCCAGCAGTTTGGGGACAGGGCTCCATACAGATACGCAGTATTTT.

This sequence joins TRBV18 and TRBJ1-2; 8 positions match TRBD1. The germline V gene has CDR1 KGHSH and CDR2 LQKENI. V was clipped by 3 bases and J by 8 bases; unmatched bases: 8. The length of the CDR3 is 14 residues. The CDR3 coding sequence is TGTGCCAGCTCACCGCAGGCGGACAGGGAAGGCTACACCTTC. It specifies CASSPQADREGYTF.

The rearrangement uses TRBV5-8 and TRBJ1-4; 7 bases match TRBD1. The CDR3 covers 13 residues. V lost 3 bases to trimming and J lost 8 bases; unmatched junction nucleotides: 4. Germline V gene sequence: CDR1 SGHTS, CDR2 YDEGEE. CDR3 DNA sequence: TGTGCCAGCAGCTGGAGGGACAGCGAAAAACTGTTTTTT. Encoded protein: CASSWRDSEKLFF.

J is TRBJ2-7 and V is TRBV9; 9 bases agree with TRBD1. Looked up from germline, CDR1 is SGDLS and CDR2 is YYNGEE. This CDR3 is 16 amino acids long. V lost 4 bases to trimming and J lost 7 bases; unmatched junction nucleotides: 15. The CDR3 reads CASSPQDGTGLWEQYF. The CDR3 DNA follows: TGTGCCAGCAGCCCACAAGACGGGACAGGGCTTTGGGAGCAGTACTTC.

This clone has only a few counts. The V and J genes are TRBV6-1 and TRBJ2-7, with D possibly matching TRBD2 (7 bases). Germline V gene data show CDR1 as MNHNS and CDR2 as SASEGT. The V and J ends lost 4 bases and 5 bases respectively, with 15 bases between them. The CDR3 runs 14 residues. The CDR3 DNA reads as TGTGCCAGCAGTGCCCCCGGGGGGCGAGACGAGCAGTACTTC. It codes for CASSAPGGRDEQYF.